The T cell receptor (beta chain) described here comes from a study of cytomegalovirus exposure and HLA in healthy donors. CDR1 is SGDLS, CDR2 YYNGEE, per germline. This CDR3 contains 15 residues. Study-wide results and caveats: A later analysis showed HLA-associated TCR beta chains outstripping equally common others in clonal expansion. Rarity held for most TCR sequences, but there were some public TCRs that occurred in many donors.

PCR used 60 Vbeta primers and 13 Jbeta primers. Produced via immunoSEQ multiplex PCR; TCRdb's table is partial and in-frame only. The table includes about 190,000 clones, over 75% detected once. Points on this clone: Antigen: not known.

This clonotype was obtained from a man in his forties or fifties in good health and CMV-seropositive. V and J are TRBV9 and TRBJ2-5, with D possibly being TRBD1 (6 bases). Matching the DNA end better, TRBJ2-7 makes the J call doubtful. Sequenced: PBMCs. CDR3 amino acids: CASSVDDRPPYEQYF. The CDR3 DNA follows: TGTGCCAGCAGCGTAGATGACAGGCCCCCCTACGAGCAGTACTTC.